These 10 T cell receptor beta chains came from one sample sequenced in a study of CD8+ T cells in alopecia areata. Treatment given: oral pan-JAK inhibitor, 5-10 mg twice daily. RNA extraction and reverse transcription yielded cDNA as sequencing template. Sequencing was performed with immunoSEQ multiplex PCR; in TCRdb, only in-frame clones are kept and a portion is missing. This sample carries some 180,000 clones, around 49% of them seen once, and the ten largest clones take 10%. Source: CD8+ T cells sorted from blood, taken at approximately week 52, from a patient treated with tofacitinib. These receptors all come from a human donor with alopecia areata.

This clone was detected only a few times. CDR3 region: CASSPGGANYGYTF. In nucleotides, the CDR3 is TGTGCCAGCTCACCAGGGGGAGCTAACTATGGCTACACCTTC. The J gene is TRBJ1-2, the V gene TRBV18; tentative D call: TRBD1 (5 bases). Between the trimmed V and J ends, which lost 2 bases and 0 bases, there was a span of 7 bases. This CDR3 has 14 residues. Germline V CDR1 and CDR2: KGHSH, LQKENI. The variable domain in full, completed from reference TRBV18 and TRBJ1-2, reads NAGVMQNPRHLVRRRGQEARLRCSPMKGHSHVYWYRQLPEEGLKFMVYLQKENIIDESGMPKERFSAEFPKEGPSILRIQQVVRGDSAAYFCASSPGGANYGYTFGSGTRLTVV.

The rearrangement joins TRBV5-1 to TRBJ1-2; D unclear. The V and J ends lost 0 bases and 2 bases respectively, with 5 bases between them. Looked up from germline, CDR1 is SGHRS and CDR2 is YFSETQ. The CDR3 covers 13 residues. CDR3 nucleotide sequence: TGCGCCAGCAGCTTGGAGGCGAACTATGGCTACACCTTC. Protein: CASSLEANYGYTF.

The V gene is TRBV5-4, the J gene TRBJ2-7; 9 bases line up with TRBD1. The V segment lost 4 bases and the J segment 1 base; nucleotides outside the gene matches: 6. The CDR3 is 15 amino acids. Germline CDR1 reads SGHNT; CDR2 reads YYREEE (reference sequence). DNA of the CDR3: TGTGCCAGCAGCATCACCGGGACAGGGTCCTACGAGCAGTACTTC. Its translation is CASSITGTGSYEQYF.

This clone was recorded a few times. V and J are TRBV29-1 and TRBJ1-2; D not resolved. The CDR3 extends over 12 amino acids. Germline assignment: CDR1 SQVTM and CDR2 ANQGSEA. Trimming cost V 4 bases and J 4 bases, with 10 bases left between them. The CDR3 nucleotides read TGCAGCGTTGTCGGAGTAACCTATGGCTACACCTTC. Amino acid sequence: CSVVGVTYGYTF. Filled out from reference TRBV29-1 and TRBJ1-2, the complete variable domain reads SAVISQKPSRDICQRGTSLTIQCQVDSQVTMMFWYRQQPGQSLTLIATANQGSEATYESGFVIDKFPISRPNLTFSTLTVSNMSPEDSSIYLCSVVGVTYGYTFGSGTRLTVV.

V and J are TRBV25-1 and TRBJ2-5, with D hard to call. The V end was cut by 3 bases, the J end by 9 bases, with 14 bases between. The germline CDR1 and CDR2 sequences are MGHDK and SYGVNS. The length of the CDR3 is 13 residues. CDR3 nucleotides: TGTGCCAGCAGTGATTTCCTTGAGGTCCCCCAGTACTTC. It codes for CASSDFLEVPQYF.

Concerning this clone itself: A read error is likely here: a far larger clone is one base away. The same CDR3 also results from other DNA sequences found in this sample. The chain carries TRBV6-5 and TRBJ2-7; TRBD1 matches 7 bases. Germline CDR1 MNHEY, CDR2 SVGAGI. The CDR3 spans 13 residues. With 2 bases clipped from V and 3 bases from J, the junction kept 1 base outside the gene matches. CDR3 sequence reads: CASSYRDSYEQYF. CDR3 DNA sequence: TGTGCCAGCAGTTACCGGGACAGCTACGAGCAGTACTTC.

This chain connects TRBV5-1 to TRBJ1-1; 10 nucleotides match TRBD1. V was clipped by 5 bases and J by 4 bases; unmatched bases: 8. The CDR3 loop spans 15 amino acids. Germline values: CDR1 SGHRS, CDR2 YFSETQ. The CDR3 region has the DNA TGCGCCAGCAGGACAGGGGGCTTGATTGGCACTGAAGCTTTCTTT. Protein product: CASRTGGLIGTEAFF.

This clone has only a few counts. The J gene is TRBJ2-7, the V gene TRBV7-8, with D possibly being TRBD2 (5 bases). V was shortened by 4 bases and J by 3 bases, with 22 bases between the two germline ends. This CDR3 comprises 17 residues. CDR1 and CDR2 (germline): SGHVS, FQNEAQ. CDR3 in DNA: TGTGCCAGCAGCTCTGGTCGAGGGAATAAGGGTCTCTACGAGCAGTACTTC. Its protein is CASSSGRGNKGLYEQYF.

Of note for this clone: The identical CDR3 is also encoded by other nucleotide sequences in the sample. V usage is TRBV18 and J usage is TRBJ1-1; D is possibly TRBD1 (5 bases). CDR1 KGHSH and CDR2 LQKENI come from the germline V gene. This CDR3 is built from 12 residues. Trimming removed 3 bases at V and 4 bases at J, with 6 bases between. The CDR3 is CASSPGTTEAFF. CDR3 in DNA: TGTGCCAGCTCACCGGGGACCACTGAAGCTTTCTTT.

V gene TRBV10-3 combines with J gene TRBJ2-3; TRBD2 might be the D (6 bases). Germline V gene data show CDR1 as ENHRY and CDR2 as SYGVKD. The CDR3 length is 14 residues. V was cut by 3 bases and J by 5 bases, with 12 bases left in between. The CDR3 bases are TGTGCCATCAGTGACCGGGACTCCGAAGATACGCAGTATTTT. Translation: CAISDRDSEDTQYF.